Below are 20 T cell receptor beta chains sequenced from a single sample in a study of T cell changes during pregnancy in multiple sclerosis. Clones were read by immunoSEQ multiplex PCR, and TCRdb kept only the in-frame ones, dropping some. Of 100,000 to 130,000 clones in the sample, around 92% were seen once. The sequencing here drew on peripheral blood, taken in the third trimester of pregnancy. Receptor source: a female donor in good health, enrolled as a control in a pregnancy study.

This rearrangement joins TRBV6-5 to TRBJ1-1; 10 bases are shared with TRBD1. The CDR3 extends over 15 amino acids. The V gene end was trimmed by 4 bases and the J gene end by 6 bases; junction bases not matched to a gene: 8. Germline lookup yields CDR1 MNHEY and CDR2 SVGAGI. The CDR3 sequence: CASSLPEDRGSEAFF. Here the CDR3 DNA reads TGTGCCAGCAGTTTGCCGGAGGACAGGGGGTCTGAAGCTTTCTTT.

The J gene is TRBJ1-6, the V gene TRBV4-3, with no clear D. The CDR3 totals 18 residues. From germline, CDR1 is LGHNA and CDR2 YSLEER. The V and J ends lost 0 bases and 3 bases respectively, with 15 bases between them. The CDR3 DNA reads TGCGCCAGCAGCCAAGATCTCCCGAGGGATAGCTATAATTCACCCCTCCACTTT. Translating it yields CASSQDLPRDSYNSPLHF.

The chain couples TRBV19 to TRBJ1-1, with D perhaps matching TRBD1 (5 bases). Germline CDR1 is LNHDA and CDR2 is SQIVND (reference sequence). V was pared by 1 base and J by 5 bases, with 8 bases between. The CDR3 has 13 amino acids. CDR3 in amino acids: CASSIVGGTEAFF. CDR3 DNA: TGTGCCAGTAGTATAGTCGGGGGGACTGAAGCTTTCTTT.

V and J are TRBV6-1 and TRBJ1-3; D is uncertain. CDR1 is MNHNS and CDR2 is SASEGT in the germline V gene. The CDR3 is 16 residues long. Trimming stripped 3 bases from V and 0 bases from J, with 12 bases between. CDR3 residues: CASSDIHQSSGNTIYF. CDR3 nucleotides: TGTGCCAGCAGTGACATTCACCAGTCCTCTGGAAACACCATATATTTT.

The chain uses TRBV5-1 and TRBJ2-3; perhaps TRBD2 as D (5 bases). The CDR3 totals 14 residues. V lost 5 bases and J lost 6, with 16 bases in between. The germline V gene encodes CDR1 SGHRS and CDR2 YFSETQ. As DNA, the CDR3 is TGCGCCAGCAGTCCCCCCCCGGAGGCGGATACGCAGTATTTT. Its translation is CASSPPPEADTQYF.

The rearrangement uses TRBV7-8 and TRBJ2-7; TRBD1 matches 9 bases. V dropped 5 bases and J dropped 2; count of bases not matched to a gene: 7. The germline CDR1 and CDR2 sequences are SGHVS and FQNEAQ. The CDR3 runs 15 residues. The CDR3 DNA reads as TGTGCCAGCAGCCTCGACAGGGGGAAGGCCTACGAGCAGTACTTC. This encodes CASSLDRGKAYEQYF.

The chain recombines TRBV15 with TRBJ1-2; 8 positions match TRBD1. V dropped 5 bases and J dropped 0; count of bases not matched to a gene: 8. Germline-derived CDR1 and CDR2 are LNHNV and YYDKDF (reference sequence). The CDR3 is 16 amino acids. In DNA, the CDR3 is TGTGCCACCAGCCGCGGACAGGGAATTACTAACTATGGCTACACCTTC. It translates to CATSRGQGITNYGYTF.

As DNA, the CDR3 is TGTGCCAGCAGCCAGGGGAATCAGAAACTTAGCTCCTATAATTCACCCCTCCACTTT. Protein: CASSQGNQKLSSYNSPLHF. The chain employs TRBV7-2 and TRBJ1-6; a possible D gene is TRBD1 (6 bases). The CDR3 sequence is 19 residues long. The V end lost 5 bases, the J end lost 0 bases, and 20 bases lay between the germline ends. Germline V gene lookup returns CDR1 SGHTA and CDR2 FQGNSA.

The chain combines TRBV11-2 with TRBJ2-4; the match to TRBD2 covers 10 bases. CDR3 length: 13 amino acids. With V trimmed by 0 bases and J by 16 bases, 6 bases remained unmatched. CDR1 and CDR2 from the germline V gene are SGHAT and FQNNGV. The CDR3 protein is CASSLDWTSGVYF. The CDR3 DNA sequence: TGTGCCAGCAGCTTAGACTGGACTAGCGGCGTATACTTC.

The genes are TRBV11-2 and TRBJ2-7, with 8 bases identical to TRBD1. The V gene's germline CDR1 is SGHAT and CDR2 FQNNGV. J lost 5 bases, V lost 2 bases, and 8 bases had no gene match. The CDR3 is 15 amino acids. In nucleotides, the CDR3 is TGTGCCAGCAGCTTATCCGGGCAGGGGGCGAACGAGCAGTACTTC. Translating gives CASSLSGQGANEQYF.

The chain couples TRBV6-5 to TRBJ1-1; D remains unclear. Germline V lookup: CDR1 MNHEY, CDR2 SVGAGI. The CDR3 runs 13 residues. Trimming removed 6 bases from V and 1 base from J, with 9 bases in between. Written as DNA, the CDR3 is TGTGCCAGCAGATTCACACCGAACACTGAAGCTTTCTTT. Residues: CASRFTPNTEAFF.

The chain recombines TRBV5-1 with TRBJ1-1; perhaps TRBD1 as D (5 bases). V shed 1 base and J shed 5 bases, with 12 bases lying between them. CDR1 and CDR2 (germline): SGHRS, YFSETQ. The CDR3 loop spans 14 amino acids. In DNA form, the CDR3 reads TGCGCCAGCAGCTTGACCCAGGGTCAAACTGAAGCTTTCTTT. This sequence encodes CASSLTQGQTEAFF.

V is TRBV7-6 and J is TRBJ2-7, with 9 positions matching TRBD1. The CDR3 covers 16 residues. V dropped 4 bases and J dropped 2; count of bases not matched to a gene: 9. In germline, CDR1 is SGHVS, CDR2 FNYEAQ. The chain's CDR3 is CASSSPYRGLPYEQYF. The CDR3 nucleotides are TGTGCCAGCAGCTCGCCGTACAGGGGGCTACCCTACGAGCAGTACTTC.

The CDR3 sequence is CASSLVGREVSYEQYF. DNA for the CDR3: TGTGCCAGCAGCTTAGTAGGCAGGGAAGTTTCGTACGAGCAGTACTTC. V gene TRBV11-2 combines with J gene TRBJ2-7; a possible D gene is TRBD1 (5 bases). This CDR3 spans 16 amino acids. The ends were cut back, 1 base at V and 4 bases at J, with 17 bases in the middle. Per the germline V gene, CDR1 is SGHAT and CDR2 is FQNNGV.

The rearrangement joins TRBV30 to TRBJ1-4; possible D gene TRBD1, 6 bases. CDR1 is GTSNPN and CDR2 is SVGIG in the germline V gene (reference sequence). Deletions cut 2 bases from V and 6 bases from J, with 16 bases between. The CDR3 contains 15 residues. CDR3 DNA sequence: TGTGCCTGGAGTCCGTTGGGGGGGCTGGATGAAAAACTGTTTTTT. Translated, it gives CAWSPLGGLDEKLFF.

The chain recombines TRBV7-9 with TRBJ2-1; 9 bases are shared with TRBD1. CDR3 length equals 14 residues. With 3 bases clipped from V and 6 bases from J, the junction kept 3 bases outside the gene matches. Germline V lookup: CDR1 SEHNR, CDR2 FQNEAQ (reference sequence). The CDR3: CASSLTDRGNEQFF. Here the CDR3 DNA reads TGTGCCAGCAGCTTGACGGACAGGGGCAATGAGCAGTTCTTC. Full variable domain (rest looked up from reference TRBV7-9 and TRBJ2-1): DTGVSQNPRHKITKRGQNVTFRCDPISEHNRLYWYRQTLGQGPEFLTYFQNEAQLEKSRLLSDRFSAERPKGSFSTLEIQRTEQGDSAMYLCASSLTDRGNEQFFGPGTRLTVL.

V usage is TRBV7-2 and J usage is TRBJ2-3, with TRBD2 as a possible D gene (5 bases). CDR1 is SGHTA, CDR2 FQGNSA, per germline. Trimming removed 11 bases from V and 4 bases from J, with 7 bases in between. The CDR3 totals 10 residues. This CDR3 is CASGADTQYF. The CDR3 DNA reads as TGTGCCTCCGGGGCAGATACGCAGTATTTT.

The J gene is TRBJ2-1, the V gene TRBV9; D remains unclear. The CDR3 totals 16 residues. Trimming removed 0 bases at V and 4 bases at J, with 14 bases between. Germline CDR1 and CDR2: SGDLS and YYNGEE. CDR3 in DNA: TGTGCCAGCAGCGTAGATGTGGGCTCATCGTACAATGAGCAGTTCTTC. Amino acids: CASSVDVGSSYNEQFF. Looking up the rest from reference TRBV9 and TRBJ2-1 gives the full variable domain: DSGVTQTPKHLITATGQRVTLRCSPRSGDLSVYWYQQSLDQGLQFLIQYYNGEERAKGNILERFSAQQFPDLHSELNLSSLELGDSALYFCASSVDVGSSYNEQFFGPGTRLTVL.

This clone was seen only once. V usage is TRBV30 and J usage is TRBJ2-1, with 9 bases fitting TRBD1. Unmatched junction bases numbered 5, after V lost 4 bases and J lost 4 bases. Per the germline V gene, CDR1 is GTSNPN and CDR2 is SVGIG (reference sequence). The CDR3 has 14 amino acids. The CDR3 reads CAWTRDRAYNEQFF. The CDR3, as DNA: TGTGCCTGGACTAGGGACAGGGCATACAATGAGCAGTTCTTC.

Here the CDR3 reads CASSATSGANTGELFF. The CDR3 DNA reads TGTGCCAGCAGTGCAACTAGCGGGGCGAACACCGGGGAGCTGTTTTTT. The chain couples TRBV2 to TRBJ2-2; TRBD2 matches 10 bases. Germline V gene lookup returns CDR1 SNHLY and CDR2 FYNNEI. The CDR3 is 16 amino acids. V lost 4 bases to trimming and J lost 0 bases; unmatched junction nucleotides: 2.